These 26 T cell receptor beta chains came from one sample sequenced in a study of OX40 agonist ivuxolimab in advanced cancers. Clones were sequenced by immunoSEQ multiplex PCR, and TCRdb holds only the in-frame ones, with some missing. The table shows approximately 62,000 clones, with 80% to 95% occurring only once. The sample here was CD4+ or CD8+ T cells sorted from blood, taken in a trial of the OX40 agonist ivuxolimab. Receptors originate from an adult with an advanced solid tumor such as melanoma, head and neck, liver or kidney cancer.

The chain combines TRBV6-4 with TRBJ2-1; D might be TRBD2 (6 bases). CDR1 is MRHNA and CDR2 is SNTAGT in the germline V gene. V was clipped by 7 bases and J by 2 bases, with 15 bases between them. This CDR3 has 15 residues. Here the CDR3 DNA reads TGTGCCAGCACCATTAGCGGCCATACCTACAATGAGCAGTTCTTC. This sequence encodes CASTISGHTYNEQFF.

This chain links TRBV7-9 with TRBJ1-1; TRBD1 is a possible D gene (6 bases). Between the trimmed V and J ends, which lost 5 bases and 1 base, there was a span of 17 bases. CDR1 and CDR2 from the germline V gene are SEHNR and FQNEAQ (reference sequence). CDR3 length equals 16 residues. The chain's CDR3 is CASSPPGRGWNTEAFF. CDR3 nucleotide sequence: TGTGCCAGCAGCCCACCAGGCAGGGGCTGGAACACTGAAGCTTTCTTT.

This clone has only a few counts. This chain connects TRBV4-2 to TRBJ1-2; unclear D gene. This CDR3 is 12 amino acids long. The V and J ends lost 0 bases and 2 bases respectively, with 1 base between them. CDR1 is LGHNA, CDR2 YNFKEQ, per germline. The chain's CDR3 is CASSQDNYGYTF. In nucleotides, the CDR3 is TGTGCCAGCAGCCAAGACAACTATGGCTACACCTTC.

This clone was counted once. The chain has TRBV4-1 and TRBJ2-5; 7 nucleotides line up with TRBD1. There are 17 residues in the CDR3. V trimming: 1 base; J trimming: 1 base; junction bases outside the gene matches: 9. Germline-derived CDR1 and CDR2 are MGHRA and YSYEKL. This CDR3 is CASSQGGPGTVQETQYF. In DNA form, the CDR3 reads TGCGCCAGCAGCCAAGGCGGGCCAGGGACAGTCCAAGAGACCCAGTACTTC.

J is TRBJ2-7 and V is TRBV6-1; D is unclear. V was trimmed by 6 bases and J by 3 bases, leaving 12 bases between them. Germline CDR1 is MNHNS and CDR2 is SASEGT. CDR3 length: 13 amino acids. For the CDR3, the DNA is TGTGCCAGCAGCAACATTCGGATCTACGAGCAGTACTTC. It specifies CASSNIRIYEQYF.

The J gene is TRBJ1-4, the V gene TRBV7-9; the D is unclear. Germline CDR1 is SEHNR and CDR2 is FQNEAQ (reference sequence). V was clipped by 4 bases and J by 8 bases, with 17 bases between them. The CDR3 is made up of 15 amino acids. In DNA, the CDR3 is TGTGCCAGCAGCTATACCACACGCGGGGAGGAAAAACTGTTTTTT. It specifies CASSYTTRGEEKLFF.

The chain links TRBV4-1 to TRBJ1-3; TRBD1 is a possible D gene (5 bases). Looked up from germline, CDR1 is MGHRA and CDR2 is YSYEKL. V was shortened by 0 bases and J by 0 bases, with 6 bases between the two germline ends. This CDR3 comprises 15 residues. The CDR3 DNA reads as TGCGCCAGCAGCCAAGACAGGGACTCTGGAAACACCATATATTTT. This encodes CASSQDRDSGNTIYF.

This chain joins TRBV5-4 and TRBJ2-7; 12 bases are a match to TRBD1. The CDR3 is made up of 15 amino acids. Per the germline V gene, CDR1 is SGHNT and CDR2 is YYREEE (reference sequence). After removal of 5 bases from V and 7 bases from J, the junction contained 10 bases not matched to a gene. CDR3 amino acids: CASRMVGQGAGEQYF. As DNA, the CDR3 is TGTGCCAGCAGAATGGTGGGACAGGGGGCTGGAGAGCAGTACTTC.

V usage is TRBV11-2 and J usage is TRBJ1-4; 8 bases are shared with TRBD1. Trimming at V came to 0 bases and at J to 0 bases, leaving 9 bases not matched to a gene. Germline CDR1 reads SGHAT; CDR2 reads FQNNGV. This CDR3 is built from 19 residues. The CDR3: CASSLEDRVYMATNEKLFF. The CDR3, as DNA: TGTGCCAGCAGCTTAGAGGACAGGGTTTATATGGCAACTAATGAAAAACTGTTTTTT.

This clone was found once. This chain uses TRBV21-1 with TRBJ1-6; the tabulated D call, TRBD1, remains unverified against the DNA. TRBV21-1 is termed a pseudogene. The length of the CDR3 is 15 residues. CDR3 nucleotides: TGTGCCAGCAGCAAAGACCAGGTCTATAATTCACCCCTCCACTTT. Residues: CASSKDQVYNSPLHF.

This clone was recorded only once. The V call is TRBV7-6, the J call TRBJ2-2; perhaps TRBD2 as D (5 bases). Trimming pared 1 base from V and 5 bases from J, leaving 11 bases between. The CDR3 extends over 15 amino acids. Germline V gene sequence: CDR1 SGHVS, CDR2 FNYEAQ. CDR3 in amino acids: CASSLDRGGTGELFF. The DNA for the CDR3 is TGTGCCAGCAGCTTAGATCGGGGTGGGACCGGGGAGCTGTTTTTT.

As for this clone: It is unclear where the CDR3 begins or ends on the DNA, so no DNA is shown, and the CDR3 is as TCRdb lists it. The gene calls are TRBV7-2 and TRBJ2-3; TRBD1 is the table's D call and was not checked against the DNA. The CDR3 numbers 18 amino acids, ends counted. CDR1 is SGHTA, CDR2 FQGNSA, per germline. The CDR3 reads CASSLVLTDAQIRSILTF.

In this sample, this clone turned up once. CDR3 protein: CASSPPRRVSYNEQFF. The CDR3 nucleotides read TGTGCCAGCTCACCACCCCGGCGGGTCTCCTACAATGAGCAGTTCTTC. The V gene is TRBV18, the J gene TRBJ2-1; D might be TRBD2 (5 bases). CDR1 is KGHSH and CDR2 is LQKENI in the germline V gene. The CDR3 contains 16 residues. V lost 0 bases to trimming and J lost 0 bases, with 9 bases between them. The full variable domain, rest sourced from reference TRBV18 and TRBJ2-1, is NAGVMQNPRHLVRRRGQEARLRCSPMKGHSHVYWYRQLPEEGLKFMVYLQKENIIDESGMPKERFSAEFPKEGPSILRIQQVVRGDSAAYFCASSPPRRVSYNEQFFGPGTRLTVL.

The chain joins TRBV6-5 to TRBJ2-7; 9 bases fit TRBD1. The CDR3 totals 15 residues. CDR1 is MNHEY and CDR2 is SVGAGI in the germline V gene. After removal of 5 bases from V and 2 bases from J, the junction contained 7 bases not matched to a gene. In nucleotides, the CDR3 is TGTGCCAGCAGTCCCGGGACAGGGTTCCCCTACGAGCAGTACTTC. This sequence encodes CASSPGTGFPYEQYF.

For the CDR3, the DNA is TGTGCCAGCAGCCAATCGATATGGGGCGAAGACTATGGCTACACCTTC. This encodes CASSQSIWGEDYGYTF. The chain employs TRBV16 and TRBJ1-2; D might be TRBD1 (5 bases). V was trimmed by 0 bases and J by 3 bases, leaving 14 bases between them. Per germline, CDR1 KGHSY and CDR2 FQNENV. The CDR3 is made up of 16 amino acids.

The table lists this clone with a count of one. This chain connects TRBV6-5 to TRBJ2-1; D gene unclear. CDR3 length: 11 amino acids. Per the germline V gene, CDR1 is MNHEY and CDR2 is SVGAGI. Trimming stripped 6 bases from V and 10 bases from J, with 10 bases between. CDR3 in DNA: TGTGCCAGCAGCAAATCGGAGGAGCAGTTCTTC. This codes for CASSKSEEQFF.

V gene TRBV5-1 combines with J gene TRBJ1-6, with 10 bases matching TRBD1. The CDR3 has 15 amino acids. Germline V gene lookup returns CDR1 SGHRS and CDR2 YFSETQ. With V trimmed by 2 bases and J by 10 bases, 6 bases remained unmatched. CDR3 nucleotides: TGCGCCAGCAGCTTTGGGGACAGGGGAGACTCACCCCTCCACTTT. This sequence encodes CASSFGDRGDSPLHF.

V gene TRBV5-7 combines with J gene TRBJ2-7; tentative D call: TRBD1 (5 bases). TRBV5-7 is classed as an ORF, of uncertain function. The CDR3 covers 16 residues. The ends were cut back, 5 bases at V and 2 bases at J, with 20 bases in the middle. CDR3 sequence reads: CASRSSRVYNTYEQYF. Here the CDR3 DNA reads TGTGCCAGCAGATCATCCAGGGTATACAACACCTACGAGCAGTACTTC.

V is TRBV4-1 and J is TRBJ2-5, with TRBD2 as a possible D gene (6 bases). CDR1 MGHRA and CDR2 YSYEKL come from the germline V gene. The CDR3 extends over 16 amino acids. V lost 4 bases and J 2 bases, leaving 17 bases between the germline ends. The CDR3 sequence is CASSRRLDAAQETQYF. The DNA of the CDR3 is TGCGCCAGCAGCCGGAGACTAGACGCGGCTCAAGAGACCCAGTACTTC.

The chain is built from TRBV11-2 and TRBJ2-2; D is undetermined. This CDR3 contains 13 residues. V was cut by 5 bases and J by 4 bases, with 8 bases left in between. Germline V lookup: CDR1 SGHAT, CDR2 FQNNGV. This CDR3 is CASSPPGTGELFF. Written as DNA, the CDR3 is TGTGCCAGCAGCCCCCCAGGCACCGGGGAGCTGTTTTTT.

The chain is built from TRBV10-2 and TRBJ1-5; 7 bases align to TRBD1. CDR1 and CDR2 (germline): WSHSY, SAAADI. Trimming removed 9 bases from V and 6 bases from J; junction bases left unmatched: 8. CDR3 length: 13 amino acids. CDR3 protein: CASTDRAPQPQHF. The CDR3 DNA follows: TGCGCCAGTACAGACAGGGCCCCTCAGCCCCAGCATTTT.

This chain connects TRBV29-1 to TRBJ2-1; the D gene is possibly TRBD1 (6 bases). CDR3 length equals 15 residues. The V end was cut by 0 bases, the J end by 4 bases, with 13 bases between. The V gene's germline CDR1 is SQVTM and CDR2 ANQGSEA. CDR3 sequence: CSVEDSDSVYNEQFF. DNA for the CDR3: TGCAGCGTTGAAGATTCGGACAGTGTTTACAATGAGCAGTTCTTC.

The rearrangement links TRBV6-5 to TRBJ2-7; D unclear. Trimming stripped 4 bases from V and 0 bases from J, with 7 bases between. The germline CDR1 and CDR2 sequences are MNHEY and SVGAGI. The CDR3 consists of 13 residues. Here the CDR3 reads CASSWSSSYEQYF. As DNA, the CDR3 is TGTGCCAGCAGTTGGTCAAGCTCCTACGAGCAGTACTTC.

This clone has just a few counts. The chain carries TRBV6-4 and TRBJ2-1; 10 bases line up with TRBD2. CDR1 MRHNA and CDR2 SNTAGT come from the germline V gene. The V and J ends lost 3 bases and 8 bases, in that order; junction bases with no gene match: 4. This CDR3 contains 14 residues. CDR3 nucleotide sequence: TGTGCCAGCAGTGAGTCTAGCGGGAGTGATGAGCAGTTCTTC. Protein: CASSESSGSDEQFF.

The chain combines TRBV2 with TRBJ2-1; D is ambiguous. This CDR3 is built from 15 residues. Looked up from germline, CDR1 is SNHLY and CDR2 is FYNNEI. The V end lost 1 base, the J end lost 6 bases, and 13 bases lay between the germline ends. The CDR3 sequence: CASSEEAPSANEQFF. The CDR3 nucleotides are TGTGCCAGCAGTGAAGAAGCTCCTTCCGCCAATGAGCAGTTCTTC. Filled out from reference TRBV2 and TRBJ2-1, the complete variable domain reads EPEVTQTPSHQVTQMGQEVILRCVPISNHLYFYWYRQILGQKVEFLVSFYNNEISEKSEIFDDQFSVERPDGSNFTLKIRSTKLEDSAMYFCASSEEAPSANEQFFGPGTRLTVL.

This clone was seen only once. This chain uses TRBV28 with TRBJ2-7; D might be TRBD1 (5 bases). The CDR3 length is 14 residues. V lost 3 bases to trimming and J lost 3 bases, with 12 bases between them. Germline lookup yields CDR1 MDHEN and CDR2 SYDVKM. DNA of the CDR3: TGTGCCAGCAGTTTGAGACAGTCCCACTACGAGCAGTACTTC. This sequence encodes CASSLRQSHYEQYF. The full variable domain, with the rest looked up from reference TRBV28 and TRBJ2-7, is DVKVTQSSRYLVKRTGEKVFLECVQDMDHENMFWYRQDPGLGLRLIYFSYDVKMKEKGDIPEGYSVSREKKERFSLILESASTNQTSMYLCASSLRQSHYEQYFGPGTRLTVT.